This entry concerns a single T cell receptor beta chain. This clonotype appeared many times. Its antigen remains unidentified. No much larger clone exists at a distance of one base, and base qualities are not known. This specimen belongs to a study of CD8 T cells in ankylosing spondylitis (dated by TCRdb to about 2017). In terms of the full investigation: To find TCR variants linked to disease, the study profiled T cell receptor beta repertoires in ankylosing spondylitis patients and healthy donors. In total, the full study cohort was made up of 110 or so healthy donors and 25 to 30 ankylosing spondylitis patients. Peripheral blood was sampled, and synovial fluid was also collected from ankylosing spondylitis patients.

From the cysteine up to the phenylalanine, the CDR3 has a length of 13 residues. Only the CDR3 part of the read is kept: 39 bases, read in frame from the first base. The trim is 7 bases for V and 4 bases for J, with a gap of 14 bases between the germline ends. CDR1 and CDR2 (SQVTM, ANQGSEA) derive from the germline V gene. Study-wide conclusions, independent of this receptor: Blood from ankylosing spondylitis patients appeared to be characterized by a TCR beta motif composed of eight highly homologous amino acid variants. Significant enrichment of the disease-linked clones was reported in matched synovial fluid samples from ankylosing spondylitis patients. The disease-linked clones showed a CD8+ phenotype and occurred at relatively low frequencies in peripheral blood. Some motif variants were previously reported in synovial fluid and blood of reactive arthritis patients, suggesting common disease-initiation mechanisms.

The instrument given in TCRdb is Illumina HiSeq 2500. Quantitative 5'-RACE with molecular barcodes was used to prepare TCR beta libraries. On the authors' methods: A new computational method based on a probabilistic model of VDJ rearrangement was used to identify disease-linked TCR variants. TCRdb applied fastp at Q25 and MiXCR to the public reads, then kept only in-frame beta chains. Each entry is one CDR3 protein sequence, shown with its most common DNA and genes. The V and J calls reflect TCRdb's pipeline rather than the authors' work. The sample table records about 160,000 distinct CDR3 sequences; roughly 10% of these occur just once. The ten most abundant clones make up more than 13% of the sample.

This TCR came from a female donor with ankylosing spondylitis or in good health (not recorded which). Specimen: blood, either unsorted or a sorted T cell fraction (not recorded which). The chain employs TRBV29-1 and TRBJ2-1; no D gene call is confident. Here is the DNA: TGCAGCGCGGCAGGCGAGAATTACAATGAGCAGTTCTTC. Protein translation: CSAAGENYNEQFF.